These T cell receptor beta chains were read from a single sample in a study of control samples from healthy donors and cancer patients. Measured with immunoSEQ multiplex PCR; TCRdb has only the in-frame clones, and not every one. The repertoire holds tens of thousands of clones, with over 85% as singletons. Sequencing input: blood. These receptors were taken from a man younger than 40 in good health. The conserved cysteine and the conserved F or W are not part of the CDR3 here.

TRBJ1-5	TRBV12-3/TRBV12-4	ASRTSSNQPQH
TRBJ2-5	TRBV28	ASNPPGQGGRETQY
TRBJ2-7	TRBV4-2	ASSQGRSGEGYEQY
TRBJ2-7	TRBV18	ASSKGQVSYEQY
TRBJ1-2	TRBV5-1	ASSLGQGANYGYT
TRBJ2-7	TRBV5-4	ASSLPTSDEQY
TRBJ1-2	TRBV6-5	ASSTQGSGYT
TRBJ2-3	TRBV6-1	ASSEGLAGADTQY
TRBJ1-1	TRBV7-8	ASSPQPAIRINTEAF
TRBJ1-1	TRBV7-9	ASSLAVTGEAF